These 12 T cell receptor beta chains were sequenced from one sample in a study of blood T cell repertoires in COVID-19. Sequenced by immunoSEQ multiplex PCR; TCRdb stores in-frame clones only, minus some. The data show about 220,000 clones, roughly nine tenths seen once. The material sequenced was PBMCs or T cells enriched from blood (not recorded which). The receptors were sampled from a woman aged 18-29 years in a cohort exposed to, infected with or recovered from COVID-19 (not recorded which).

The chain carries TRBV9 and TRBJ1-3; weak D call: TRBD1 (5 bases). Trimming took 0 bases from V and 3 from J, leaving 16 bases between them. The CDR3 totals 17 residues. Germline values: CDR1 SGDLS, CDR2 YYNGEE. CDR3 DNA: TGTGCCAGCAGCGTAGAAGGATCTCAAGGGGTTGGAAACACCATATATTTT. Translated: CASSVEGSQGVGNTIYF.

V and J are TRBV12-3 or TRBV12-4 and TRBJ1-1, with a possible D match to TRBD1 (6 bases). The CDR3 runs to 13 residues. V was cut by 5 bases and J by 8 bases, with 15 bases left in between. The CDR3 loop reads CASSPTGFREAFF. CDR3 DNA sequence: TGTGCCAGCAGTCCCACAGGGTTCCGCGAAGCTTTCTTT.

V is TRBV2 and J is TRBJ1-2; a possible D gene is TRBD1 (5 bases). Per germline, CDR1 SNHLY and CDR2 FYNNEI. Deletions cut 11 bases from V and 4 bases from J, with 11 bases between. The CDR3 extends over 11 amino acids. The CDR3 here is CAGGTVYGYTF. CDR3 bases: TGTGCCGGGGGGACGGTCTATGGCTACACCTTC.

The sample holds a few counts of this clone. CDR3: CASSLSSPGTGGHEQYF. The CDR3 DNA follows: TGTGCCAGCAGTTTATCTTCCCCAGGGACAGGGGGCCACGAGCAGTACTTC. This chain uses TRBV28 with TRBJ2-7, with TRBD1 identical over 12 bases. Losses at the gene ends were 1 base for V and 5 bases for J; bases not matched to a gene: 9. Germline V gene lookup returns CDR1 MDHEN and CDR2 SYDVKM. The CDR3 is 17 residues long.

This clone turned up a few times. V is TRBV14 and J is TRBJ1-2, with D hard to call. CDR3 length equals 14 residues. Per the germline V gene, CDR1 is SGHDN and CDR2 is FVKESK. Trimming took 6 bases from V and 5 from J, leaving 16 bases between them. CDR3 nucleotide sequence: TGTGCCAGCAGTCAACAGCGTCCTGGGTATGGCTACACCTTC. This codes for CASSQQRPGYGYTF.

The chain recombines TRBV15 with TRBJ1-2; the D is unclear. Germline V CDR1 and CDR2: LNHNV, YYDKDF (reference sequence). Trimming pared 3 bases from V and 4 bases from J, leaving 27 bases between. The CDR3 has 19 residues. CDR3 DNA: TGTGCCACCAGCAGGAGACTAGTCGCGGGCTTACTGACTTCCTATGGCTACACCTTC. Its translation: CATSRRLVAGLLTSYGYTF.

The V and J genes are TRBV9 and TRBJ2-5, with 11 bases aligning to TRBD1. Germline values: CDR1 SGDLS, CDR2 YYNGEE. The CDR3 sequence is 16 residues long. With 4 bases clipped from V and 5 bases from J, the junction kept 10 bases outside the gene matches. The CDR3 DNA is TGTGCCAGCAGCACAACCGGGACAGGGGGATCTGAGACCCAGTACTTC. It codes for CASSTTGTGGSETQYF.

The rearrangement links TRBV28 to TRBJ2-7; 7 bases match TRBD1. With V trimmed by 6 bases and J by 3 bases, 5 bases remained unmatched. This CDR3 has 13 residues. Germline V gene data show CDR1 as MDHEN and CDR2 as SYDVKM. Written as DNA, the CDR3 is TGTGCCAGCAGCTGGGACAGATACTACGAGCAGTACTTC. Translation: CASSWDRYYEQYF.

CDR3 nucleotides: TGTGCCACCAGCAGACAAGGACAGGCCGCTAACTATGGCTACACCTTC. This translates into CATSRQGQAANYGYTF. This chain uses TRBV15 with TRBJ1-2, with 7 nucleotides matching TRBD1. J lost 0 bases, V lost 2 bases, and 6 bases had no gene match. Germline V gene data show CDR1 as LNHNV and CDR2 as YYDKDF (reference sequence). This CDR3 has 16 residues.

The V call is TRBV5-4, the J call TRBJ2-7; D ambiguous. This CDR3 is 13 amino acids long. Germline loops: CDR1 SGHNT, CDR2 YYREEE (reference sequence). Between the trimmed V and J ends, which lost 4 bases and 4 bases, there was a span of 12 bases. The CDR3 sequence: CASSDDWKYEQYF. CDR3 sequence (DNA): TGTGCCAGCAGCGACGACTGGAAGTACGAGCAGTACTTC.

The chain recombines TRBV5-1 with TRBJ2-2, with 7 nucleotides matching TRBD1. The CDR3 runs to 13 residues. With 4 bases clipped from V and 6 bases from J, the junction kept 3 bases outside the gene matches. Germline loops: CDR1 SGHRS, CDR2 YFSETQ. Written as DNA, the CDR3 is TGCGCCAGCAGCATAGACAGGGCCGGGGAGCTGTTTTTT. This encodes CASSIDRAGELFF.

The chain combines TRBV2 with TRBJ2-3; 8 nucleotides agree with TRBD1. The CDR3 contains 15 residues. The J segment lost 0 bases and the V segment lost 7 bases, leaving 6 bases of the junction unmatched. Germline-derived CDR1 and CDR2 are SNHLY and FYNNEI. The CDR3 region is CASITDRGSTDTQYF. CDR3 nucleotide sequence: TGTGCCAGCATTACCGACAGGGGAAGCACAGATACGCAGTATTTT. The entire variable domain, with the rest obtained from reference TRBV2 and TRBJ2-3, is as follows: EPEVTQTPSHQVTQMGQEVILRCVPISNHLYFYWYRQILGQKVEFLVSFYNNEISEKSEIFDDQFSVERPDGSNFTLKIRSTKLEDSAMYFCASITDRGSTDTQYFGPGTRLTVL.